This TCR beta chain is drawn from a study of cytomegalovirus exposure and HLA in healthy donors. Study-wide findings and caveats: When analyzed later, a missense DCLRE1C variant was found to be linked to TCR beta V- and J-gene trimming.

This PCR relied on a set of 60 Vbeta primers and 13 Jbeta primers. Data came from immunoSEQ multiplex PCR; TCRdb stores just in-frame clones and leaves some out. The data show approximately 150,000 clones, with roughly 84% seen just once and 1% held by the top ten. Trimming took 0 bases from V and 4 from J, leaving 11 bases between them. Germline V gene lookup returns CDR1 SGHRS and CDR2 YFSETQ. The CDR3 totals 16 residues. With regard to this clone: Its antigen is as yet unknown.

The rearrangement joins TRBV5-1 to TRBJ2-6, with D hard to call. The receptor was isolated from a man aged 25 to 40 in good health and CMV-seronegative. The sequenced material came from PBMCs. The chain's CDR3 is CASSLGTTTGANVLTF. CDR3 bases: TGCGCCAGCAGCTTGGGTACGACAACGGGGGCCAACGTCCTGACTTTC.